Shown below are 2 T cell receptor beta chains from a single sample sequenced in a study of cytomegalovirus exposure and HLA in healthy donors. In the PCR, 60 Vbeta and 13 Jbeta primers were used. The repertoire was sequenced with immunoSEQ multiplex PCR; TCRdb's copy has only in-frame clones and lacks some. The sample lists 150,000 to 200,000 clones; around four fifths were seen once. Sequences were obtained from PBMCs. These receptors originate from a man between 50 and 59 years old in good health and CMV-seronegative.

For the CDR3, the DNA is TGCAGCGTTGAAATAATGGGACAGCTTAATCAGTACTTC. Translated: CSVEIMGQLNQYF. The rearrangement links TRBV29-1 to TRBJ2-4; 7 bases line up with TRBD1. Germline lookup yields CDR1 SQVTM and CDR2 ANQGSEA. The CDR3 runs to 13 residues. V lost 2 bases, J lost 12 bases, and 10 bases stayed unmatched.

The CDR3 loop reads CSVPRLAGVTGELFF. The CDR3 DNA follows: TGCAGCGTCCCCAGACTAGCGGGAGTAACCGGGGAGCTGTTTTTT. V usage is TRBV29-1 and J usage is TRBJ2-2; TRBD2 aligns across 12 bases. The CDR3 loop spans 15 amino acids. The V gene end was trimmed by 6 bases and the J gene end by 5 bases; junction bases not matched to a gene: 7. CDR1 and CDR2 from the germline V gene are SQVTM and ANQGSEA.